Below are 27 T cell receptor beta chains sequenced from a single sample in a study of cytomegalovirus exposure and HLA in healthy donors (dated by TCRdb to about 2017). The library was built by means of the immunoSEQ multiplex PCR assay. For the multiplex PCR, a mixture combining 60 forward primers for TCR Vbeta segments and 13 reverse primers for TCR Jbeta segments was used. In its TCRdb copy, this immuneACCESS table keeps in-frame sequences only and misses some clones. Where compared with another copy, unresolved V genes explain less than half of these, and the others have no known cause. The sample table contains roughly 120,000 clones; only one count was recorded for around two thirds of them. Roughly 8.6% of the sample comes from the top ten. The sequencing sample was made of PBMCs. These receptors came from a woman between 40 and 50 years old in good health and CMV-seropositive.

This clone came up a few times. The chain links TRBV30 to TRBJ2-7; D is possibly TRBD1 (6 bases). Germline V gene lookup returns CDR1 GTSNPN and CDR2 SVGIG (reference sequence). The CDR3 consists of 12 residues. With 5 bases removed from V and 2 bases from J, the gap between germline ends came to 10 bases. CDR3 protein: CAWSDRAYEQYF. CDR3 coding DNA: TGTGCCTGGTCGGACAGAGCCTACGAGCAGTACTTC. Looking up the rest from reference TRBV30 and TRBJ2-7 gives the full variable domain: SQTIHQWPATLVQPVGSPLSLECTVEGTSNPNLYWYRQAAGRGLQLLFYSVGIGQISSEVPQNLSASRPQDRQFILSSKKLLLSDSGFYLCAWSDRAYEQYFGPGTRLTVT.

In this sample, this clone turned up once. The chain carries TRBV5-5 and TRBJ1-6; 7 bases are shared with TRBD1. Germline-derived CDR1 and CDR2 are SGHKS and YYEKEE (reference sequence). V shed 3 bases, J shed 3 bases, and the junction held 9 bases outside the gene matches. The CDR3 consists of 17 residues. This CDR3 reads CASSYETGALYNSPLHF. CDR3 sequence (DNA): TGTGCCAGCAGCTACGAAACAGGGGCTCTCTATAATTCACCCCTCCACTTT.

This chain connects TRBV7-3 to TRBJ2-5; a possible D gene is TRBD1 (5 bases). Deletions cut 1 base from V and 2 bases from J, with 8 bases between. Germline V CDR1 and CDR2: SGHTA, FQGTGA. There are 14 residues in the CDR3. The CDR3 DNA reads TGTGCCAGCAGCTTAATAGGACAACAAGAGACCCAGTACTTC. Encoded protein: CASSLIGQQETQYF.

This chain links TRBV5-4 with TRBJ2-7; maybe TRBD2 (6 bases). The CDR3 extends over 13 amino acids. Germline CDR1 is SGHNT and CDR2 is YYREEE (reference sequence). V was trimmed by 3 bases and J by 7 bases, leaving 14 bases between them. The CDR3 sequence is CASSSAGVEEQYF. For the CDR3, the DNA is TGTGCCAGCAGCTCAGCGGGTGTAGAGGAGCAGTACTTC.

This clone occurred once. The genes are TRBV9 and TRBJ2-5; a possible D gene is TRBD1 (6 bases). V dropped 3 bases and J dropped 2 bases, with 20 bases sitting between them. Germline-derived CDR1 and CDR2 are SGDLS and YYNGEE. The CDR3 is made up of 17 amino acids. This CDR3 reads CASSALETGLVQETQYF. CDR3 nucleotides: TGTGCCAGCAGCGCCCTTGAGACAGGTCTCGTTCAAGAGACCCAGTACTTC.

This clone was recorded only once. V and J are TRBV6-1 and TRBJ1-5, with D maybe TRBD1 (5 bases). This CDR3 region has 13 residues. Looked up from germline, CDR1 is MNHNS and CDR2 is SASEGT. The ends were cut back, 10 bases at V and 2 bases at J, with 12 bases in the middle. CDR3 sequence reads: CATSGYRNQPQHF. CDR3 coding DNA: TGTGCCACCTCAGGGTATCGCAATCAGCCCCAGCATTTT.

The chain employs TRBV9 and TRBJ2-2; perhaps TRBD1 as D (5 bases). The CDR3 consists of 13 residues. Germline loops: CDR1 SGDLS, CDR2 YYNGEE. The V end was cut by 3 bases, the J end by 5 bases, with 8 bases between. CDR3 in DNA: TGTGCCAGCAGCGCGACAGCTACCGGGGAGCTGTTTTTT. Translating it yields CASSATATGELFF.

This clone was found a few times. The V gene is TRBV6-4, the J gene TRBJ2-1; 11 bases are a match to TRBD2. V gave up 8 bases and J gave up 9 bases; unmatched junction bases: 12. Germline V gene sequence: CDR1 MRHNA, CDR2 SNTAGT. This CDR3 comprises 15 residues. As DNA, the CDR3 is TGTGCCAGCGCCCCTGGGATTAGCGGGAGGGGTGAGCAGTTCTTC. It codes for CASAPGISGRGEQFF.

This chain links TRBV9 with TRBJ1-2; D might be TRBD1 (6 bases). V gave up 4 bases and J gave up 5 bases, with 12 bases separating them. This CDR3 has 13 residues. Germline assignment: CDR1 SGDLS and CDR2 YYNGEE. The CDR3 reads CASSSRDTYGYTF. The CDR3 bases are TGTGCCAGCAGCTCACGGGACACGTATGGCTACACCTTC.

The V gene is TRBV4-1, the J gene TRBJ2-3; TRBD2 agrees at 8 bases. J gave up 0 bases and V 7 bases, and 3 bases lay outside the gene matches. The germline gives CDR1 MGHRA, CDR2 YSYEKL. This CDR3 is built from 14 residues. This CDR3 reads CASKTSVSTDTQYF. The CDR3 nucleotides read TGCGCCAGCAAGACTAGCGTGAGCACAGATACGCAGTATTTT.

In the case of this clone: Germline and junction disagree at one end, which may indicate a read error. Written as DNA, the CDR3 is TGTGCCAGCAGCTTAGCGAGGGTAGGAAGGTCTGAGGCTTTCTTT. Amino acids: CASSLARVGRSEAFF. This chain links TRBV7-6 with TRBJ1-1, with D unresolved. Germline V gene lookup returns CDR1 SGHVS and CDR2 FNYEAQ. CDR3 length equals 15 residues.

This clone was counted a single time. The chain has TRBV4-2 and TRBJ1-2; TRBD1 agrees at 10 bases. This CDR3 has 15 amino acids. Germline V gene sequence: CDR1 LGHNA, CDR2 YNFKEQ. V dropped 4 bases and J dropped 5; count of bases not matched to a gene: 7. The chain's CDR3 is CASSPRQGAVYGYTF. CDR3 sequence (DNA): TGTGCCAGCAGCCCACGACAGGGGGCAGTGTATGGCTACACCTTC.

J is TRBJ2-7 and V is TRBV4-3; no definite D call. This CDR3 is 16 amino acids long. Trimming removed 0 bases at V and 7 bases at J, with 19 bases between. Germline V gene lookup returns CDR1 LGHNA and CDR2 YSLEER. The CDR3 spells CASSQDMRFPLQEQYF. In DNA form, the CDR3 reads TGCGCCAGCAGCCAAGATATGAGGTTTCCCCTTCAGGAGCAGTACTTC.

The chain couples TRBV18 to TRBJ1-5, with D hard to call. CDR1 is KGHSH and CDR2 is LQKENI in the germline V gene. The V end lost 3 bases, the J end lost 6 bases, and 18 bases lay between the germline ends. The CDR3 runs to 16 residues. As DNA, the CDR3 is TGTGCCAGCTCACCTGGTTCGGGGAAGGAGGGTCAGCCCCAGCATTTT. This translates into CASSPGSGKEGQPQHF.

V and J are TRBV19 and TRBJ1-1; 8 bases line up with TRBD1. Trimming removed 7 bases from V and 1 base from J; junction bases left unmatched: 2. Germline CDR1 and CDR2: LNHDA and SQIVND (reference sequence). CDR3 size: 13 residues. The CDR3 protein is CASKQGGNTEAFF. The CDR3, as DNA: TGTGCCAGTAAACAGGGGGGGAACACTGAAGCTTTCTTT.

The J gene is TRBJ2-3, the V gene TRBV5-1; 9 nucleotides agree with TRBD1. The junction had 8 bases not matched to a gene; V was cut back by 4 bases and J by 5 bases. The CDR3 consists of 15 residues. Germline V gene lookup returns CDR1 SGHRS and CDR2 YFSETQ. The CDR3 loop reads CASSPGGQGIDTQYF. The CDR3 DNA reads as TGCGCCAGCAGCCCAGGTGGACAGGGGATAGATACGCAGTATTTT.

V gene TRBV4-3 combines with J gene TRBJ2-2; 12 nucleotides match TRBD2. The V gene end was trimmed by 0 bases and the J gene end by 5 bases; junction bases not matched to a gene: 1. The germline V gene has CDR1 LGHNA and CDR2 YSLEER. This CDR3 comprises 16 residues. In DNA, the CDR3 is TGCGCCAGCAGCCAAGATGGACTAGCGGGGACCGGGGAGCTGTTTTTT. The encoded protein is CASSQDGLAGTGELFF.

The chain uses TRBV18 and TRBJ2-7; 10 nucleotides match TRBD1. This CDR3 comprises 17 residues. The trim removed 2 bases at V and 1 base at J, leaving 8 bases unmatched. In germline, CDR1 is KGHSH, CDR2 LQKENI. Here the CDR3 reads CASSPLPGQGLSYEQYF. In nucleotides, the CDR3 is TGTGCCAGCTCACCATTGCCGGGACAGGGGCTTTCCTACGAGCAGTACTTC.

The sample holds one count of this clone. The CDR3 sequence is CASSLGQGAIGNTIYF. The CDR3 DNA reads TGCGCCAGCAGCCTAGGACAGGGGGCAATAGGAAACACCATATATTTT. The chain couples TRBV5-1 to TRBJ1-3; 11 nucleotides line up with TRBD1. Trimming cost V 4 bases and J 4 bases; bases outside gene matches: 7. Per germline, CDR1 SGHRS and CDR2 YFSETQ. There are 16 residues in the CDR3.

This clone was detected only a few times. This rearrangement joins TRBV7-9 to TRBJ2-7; maybe TRBD2 (5 bases). The V end lost 0 bases, the J end lost 3 bases, and 6 bases lay between the germline ends. Germline assignment: CDR1 SEHNR and CDR2 FQNEAQ (reference sequence). The CDR3 length is 13 residues. The CDR3 loop is CASSLAGDYEQYF. CDR3 DNA sequence: TGTGCCAGCAGCTTAGCGGGAGACTACGAGCAGTACTTC.

The chain recombines TRBV4-1 with TRBJ2-1; 7 positions agree with TRBD1. The CDR3 is 16 amino acids. Germline CDR1 MGHRA, CDR2 YSYEKL. V shed 0 bases, J shed 7 bases, and the junction held 9 bases outside the gene matches. CDR3 in amino acids: CASSQDLTGKENEQFF. The CDR3 nucleotides read TGCGCCAGCAGCCAAGATTTGACAGGGAAGGAGAATGAGCAGTTCTTC.

Note on this clone: One end of the junction fails to match germline, which may point to a read error. This sequence joins TRBV7-9 and TRBJ1-5, with 7 bases matching TRBD1. Germline CDR1 reads SEHNR; CDR2 reads FQNEAQ (reference sequence). The CDR3 has 18 amino acids. The CDR3 reads CSSSLAAGGLNSNQPQHF. The CDR3 coding sequence is TGTTCCAGCAGCTTAGCGGCAGGGGGTTTGAATAGCAATCAGCCCCAGCATTTT.

This chain links TRBV7-9 with TRBJ2-3, with 16 bases matching TRBD2. The V gene's germline CDR1 is SEHNR and CDR2 FQNEAQ (reference sequence). The V segment lost 4 bases and the J segment 4 bases; nucleotides outside the gene matches: 5. This CDR3 spans 17 amino acids. In DNA form, the CDR3 reads TGTGCCAGCAGCTCCAAGGGACTAGCGGGAGGGCCAGATACGCAGTATTTT. It specifies CASSSKGLAGGPDTQYF.

This clone is a singleton in its sample. J is TRBJ2-3 and V is TRBV7-8; 8 bases fit TRBD2. The trim removed 1 base at V and 6 bases at J, leaving 6 bases unmatched. The CDR3 sequence is 15 residues long. The germline gives CDR1 SGHVS, CDR2 FQNEAQ. CDR3 loop: CASSLGSGRYDTQYF. CDR3 sequence (DNA): TGTGCCAGCAGCTTAGGAAGCGGGAGATACGATACGCAGTATTTT.

The rearrangement joins TRBV29-1 to TRBJ2-7, with 9 bases matching TRBD1. This CDR3 spans 14 amino acids. Germline CDR1 reads SQVTM; CDR2 reads ANQGSEA. Losses at the gene ends were 3 bases for V and 5 bases for J; bases not matched to a gene: 8. This CDR3 is CSVDPGTGRNEQYF. The DNA for the CDR3 is TGCAGCGTTGATCCCGGGACAGGGAGAAACGAGCAGTACTTC.

J is TRBJ2-7 and V is TRBV5-1; TRBD2 matches at 8 bases. Looked up from germline, CDR1 is SGHRS and CDR2 is YFSETQ. This CDR3 has 15 residues. With 4 bases clipped from V and 4 bases from J, the junction kept 10 bases outside the gene matches. The CDR3 coding sequence is TGCGCCAGCAGCCCAAGCGGGAGCTTATCTTACGAGCAGTACTTC. This translates into CASSPSGSLSYEQYF.

The chain recombines TRBV4-1 with TRBJ2-5; possible D gene TRBD2, 7 bases. The DNA end favors TRBJ2-7, so the J call may be wrong. The CDR3 is 17 amino acids. Looked up from germline, CDR1 is MGHRA and CDR2 is YSYEKL. The CDR3 region is CASSQGVRGRETYEQYF. The CDR3 DNA is TGCGCCAGCAGCCAGGGTGTCCGGGGGCGGGAGACCTACGAGCAGTACTTC.